This T cell receptor (beta chain) was recorded in a study of shared clonotypes between healthy human individuals. Whole-study findings and limits: Having only a few donors restricted how much genetic and exposure-history diversity was captured.

The healthy adult donors were HIV-negative and reported no recent acute infections or vaccinations. Adult Caucasians living in Nashville, Tennessee made up all of the donors. This clone was picked up one time. What it recognizes is unknown. V shed 6 bases, J shed 0 bases, and the junction held 17 bases outside the gene matches. Germline V gene sequence: CDR1 SGHTA, CDR2 FQGTGA. The CDR3 is 18 residues long. Assay used: immunoSEQ multiplex PCR; TCRdb lists only in-frame clones, some missing. The repertoire holds under 650,000 clones, with 90% to 96% as singletons. The source material was naive CD4+ T cells sorted from blood. Subset: CD45RA+ positively selected. This TCR came from a woman in her thirties in good health. The rearrangement uses TRBV7-3 and TRBJ2-7, with TRBD2 identical over 7 bases. Here the CDR3 reads CASSCYLSGSGFSYEQYF. The CDR3 DNA reads TGTGCCAGCAGTTGCTACCTAAGCGGTAGCGGGTTCTCCTACGAGCAGTACTTC.